The 16 T cell receptor beta chains below were found in one sample sequenced in a study of cytomegalovirus exposure and HLA in healthy donors. Primers for the PCR totalled 60 Vbeta and 13 Jbeta. Assay: immunoSEQ multiplex PCR; the TCRdb copy retains only in-frame clones and omits some. The table records approximately 110,000 clones, about 16% of them present only once. Sequencing was done on a sample of PBMCs. All receptors derive from a woman under 30 in good health and CMV-seronegative.

As for this clone: This same CDR3 is encoded by further DNA sequences in the sample. The chain couples TRBV29-1 to TRBJ2-7; D gene uncertain. CDR3 length: 11 residues. The germline CDR1 and CDR2 sequences are SQVTM and ANQGSEA. CDR3 residues: CSVGLSYEQYF. The DNA for the CDR3 is TGCAGTGTCGGTCTCTCCTACGAGCAGTACTTC.

Only a few counts were recorded for this clone. This chain connects TRBV9 to TRBJ2-1, with TRBD2 as a possible D gene (6 bases). Deletions cut 4 bases from V and 0 bases from J, with 11 bases between. This CDR3 is built from 15 residues. In germline, CDR1 is SGDLS, CDR2 YYNGEE. This CDR3 reads CASSPGLSSYNEQFF. Here the CDR3 DNA reads TGTGCCAGCAGCCCGGGACTGAGCTCCTACAATGAGCAGTTCTTC.

The chain carries TRBV10-3 and TRBJ2-5, with D tentatively TRBD1 (7 bases). V lost 5 bases and J 5 bases, leaving 15 bases between the germline ends. Germline V lookup: CDR1 ENHRY, CDR2 SYGVKD. The CDR3 totals 14 residues. The CDR3 nucleotides are TGTGCCATCAGTCCAGAGGGGGGACAGGAGACCCAGTACTTC. This codes for CAISPEGGQETQYF.

This clone was seen more than once but under ten times. This chain links TRBV12-5 with TRBJ2-1; 7 bases map to TRBD1. The CDR3 contains 13 residues. V lost 6 bases, J lost 8 bases, and 7 bases stayed unmatched. Germline V gene lookup returns CDR1 LGHNT and CDR2 FRNRAP. CDR3 DNA sequence: TGTGCTAGTGGCAAAACAGGGGATGATGAGCAGTTCTTC. Translating gives CASGKTGDDEQFF.

V and J are TRBV5-6 and TRBJ1-6; D possibly corresponds to TRBD1 (6 bases). CDR1 and CDR2 from the germline V gene are SGHDT and YYEEEE. Trimming took off 0 bases at V and 8 bases at J, with 12 bases between the two ends. The CDR3 is 15 amino acids. This chain's CDR3 is CASSLDRALDSPLHF. The CDR3 DNA sequence: TGTGCCAGCAGCTTGGACAGGGCATTGGATTCACCCCTCCACTTT.

The chain carries TRBV27 and TRBJ2-1; 8 nucleotides match TRBD1. V trimming: 5 bases; J trimming: 4 bases; junction bases outside the gene matches: 10. This CDR3 is 16 amino acids long. Germline CDR1 and CDR2: MNHEY and SMNVEV (reference sequence). The CDR3 DNA reads as TGTGCCAGCAGTCCCCCCGGACAGGGACTTTACAATGAGCAGTTCTTC. Translated: CASSPPGQGLYNEQFF.

This chain connects TRBV18 to TRBJ2-2; D may be TRBD1 (6 bases). The length of the CDR3 is 16 residues. Trimming cost V 3 bases and J 1 base, with 12 bases left between them. The V gene's germline CDR1 is KGHSH and CDR2 LQKENI. CDR3 region: CASSPTGKVNTGELFF. In DNA, the CDR3 is TGTGCCAGCTCACCCACAGGGAAGGTGAACACCGGGGAGCTGTTTTTT.

This chain joins TRBV11-2 and TRBJ2-2; 8 bases are shared with TRBD2. Germline V CDR1 and CDR2: SGHAT, FQNNGV. The CDR3 runs to 18 residues. J lost 0 bases, V lost 2 bases, and 8 bases had no gene match. This CDR3 is CASSLKTGGLPNTGELFF. CDR3 nucleotides: TGTGCCAGCAGCTTAAAAACGGGGGGGCTACCGAACACCGGGGAGCTGTTTTTT.

V is TRBV6-6 and J is TRBJ2-1, with 12 bases matching TRBD2. The CDR3 sequence is 15 residues long. Germline V CDR1 and CDR2: MNHNY, SVGAGI (reference sequence). J was trimmed by 8 bases and V by 7 bases; bases with no gene match: 9. The CDR3: CASTAGTSGLYEQFF. The CDR3 DNA reads TGTGCCAGCACCGCCGGGACTAGCGGGCTCTATGAGCAGTTCTTC.

The chain combines TRBV4-2 with TRBJ2-2; TRBD2 aligns across 13 bases. J lost 2 bases, V lost 6 bases, and 6 bases had no gene match. CDR1 and CDR2 from the germline V gene are LGHNA and YNFKEQ. The CDR3 runs to 17 residues. The CDR3 sequence: CASSPGLAGANTGELFF. For the CDR3, the DNA is TGTGCCAGCAGTCCCGGACTAGCGGGGGCCAACACCGGGGAGCTGTTTTTT.

In this sample, this clone turned up a few times. The chain is built from TRBV28 and TRBJ2-5; D is perhaps TRBD1 (6 bases). Trimming shortened V by 6 bases and J by 14 bases, and 25 bases separated the two germline ends. CDR1 is MDHEN and CDR2 is SYDVKM in the germline V gene. The CDR3 totals 14 residues. CDR3 DNA: TGTGCCAGCAGCCCTAGTACAGGGTCTATTTCCCCTTACTTC. Its protein product is CASSPSTGSISPYF. Drawing the rest from reference TRBV28 and TRBJ2-5, the complete variable domain is DVKVTQSSRYLVKRTGEKVFLECVQDMDHENMFWYRQDPGLGLRLIYFSYDVKMKEKGDIPEGYSVSREKKERFSLILESASTNQTSMYLCASSPSTGSISPYFGPGTRLLVL.

This sequence joins TRBV7-9 and TRBJ1-3; possible D gene TRBD1, 6 bases. The germline V gene encodes CDR1 SEHNR and CDR2 FQNEAQ (reference sequence). The CDR3 consists of 14 residues. Trimming removed 5 bases from V and 0 bases from J, with 8 bases in between. CDR3 bases: TGTGCCAGCAGCCGGACAGACTCTGGAAACACCATATATTTT. Translating gives CASSRTDSGNTIYF.

Notes on this clone: The junction differs from germline at one of its ends, possibly a read error. The V and J genes are TRBV6-1 and TRBJ1-2; no clear D gene. Per germline, CDR1 MNHNS and CDR2 SASEGT. The CDR3 is 13 amino acids. In DNA form, the CDR3 reads TGTGCCAGCAGTGAAAACGTTGGGAGTGGCTACAACTTC. Protein: CASSENVGSGYNF.

The chain combines TRBV11-2 with TRBJ2-2, with 11 bases matching TRBD1. The CDR3 sequence is 17 residues long. Germline-derived CDR1 and CDR2 are SGHAT and FQNNGV. V dropped 5 bases and J dropped 6; count of bases not matched to a gene: 11. The CDR3 is CASSPGRGQGAPGELFF. The CDR3 DNA reads TGTGCCAGCAGCCCCGGTCGCGGACAGGGGGCCCCCGGGGAGCTGTTTTTT.

This chain connects TRBV23-1 to TRBJ1-6; no clear D. TRBV23-1 is an open reading frame, and its role is uncertain. Between the trimmed V and J ends, which lost 7 bases and 2 bases, there was a span of 12 bases. The CDR3 extends over 15 amino acids. The CDR3: CASTVDNTYNSPLHF. The CDR3 coding sequence is TGCGCCAGCACGGTCGACAATACCTATAATTCACCCCTCCACTTT.

The rearrangement links TRBV28 to TRBJ2-1; the match to TRBD2 covers 10 bases. The CDR3 sequence is 16 residues long. The trim removed 6 bases at V and 7 bases at J, leaving 12 bases unmatched. CDR1 is MDHEN, CDR2 SYDVKM, per germline. The CDR3: CASSFSGRGNRNEQFF. In DNA form, the CDR3 reads TGTGCCAGCAGCTTCAGCGGGAGGGGAAATCGGAATGAGCAGTTCTTC.